The rows below give T cell receptor beta chains drawn from one sample of a study of read filtering for tumor transcriptome and immune sequencing. TCRdb fed the reads into MiXCR, producing one record per CDR3 protein. This sample has about 57,000 distinct CDR3 sequences, with 11% to 15% found just once. Sequenced: a population of CD138-negative cells sorted from bone marrow. The receptor set was obtained from a donor aged 40 or over with multiple myeloma. The CDR3 runs from the conserved cysteine through the conserved F or W. A D gene is named only where the DNA matches it firmly. Clone size appears in some rows only: once, few, many, or a class for an expanded clone.

j_gene: TRBJ1-2
d_gene: .
v_gene: TRBV6-5
abundance: .
CDR3aa: CASSYSGRIGNGYTF
CDR3nt: TGTGCCAGCAGTTACTCAGGCAGGATCGGCAATGGCTACACCTTC

j_gene: TRBJ2-7
d_gene: TRBD1
v_gene: TRBV30
abundance: .
CDR3aa: CAWGGQGRTYEQYF
CDR3nt: TGTGCCTGGGGAGGACAGGGAAGGACCTACGAGCAGTACTTC

j_gene: TRBJ2-7
d_gene: .
v_gene: TRBV30
abundance: many
CDR3aa: CAWSVPARIYEQYF
CDR3nt: TGTGCCTGGAGTGTACCCGCTAGAATCTACGAGCAGTACTTC

j_gene: TRBJ2-1
d_gene: .
v_gene: TRBV4-3
abundance: many
CDR3aa: CASSLWTSHNEQFF
CDR3nt: TGCGCCAGCAGCCTTTGGACCAGCCACAATGAGCAGTTCTTC

j_gene: TRBJ2-5
d_gene: TRBD1
v_gene: TRBV4-3
abundance: .
CDR3aa: CASSQDYGAGGISETQYF
CDR3nt: TGCGCCAGCAGCCAAGATTACGGGGCAGGGGGAATTTCGGAGACCCAGTACTTC

j_gene: TRBJ2-1
d_gene: .
v_gene: TRBV7-3
abundance: many
CDR3aa: CASSLHTGFGSYNEQFF
CDR3nt: TGTGCCAGCAGCTTACACACAGGGTTTGGCTCCTACAATGAGCAGTTCTTC

j_gene: TRBJ1-2
d_gene: .
v_gene: TRBV14
abundance: many
CDR3aa: CASSTRTPDAGYTF
CDR3nt: TGTGCCAGCAGCACCCGAACACCCGACGCTGGCTACACCTTC

j_gene: TRBJ2-1
d_gene: .
v_gene: TRBV28
abundance: .
CDR3aa: CASSLEGVGLDEQFF
CDR3nt: TGTGCCAGCAGTTTAGAGGGGGTGGGGTTGGATGAGCAGTTCTTC

j_gene: TRBJ2-1
d_gene: .
v_gene: TRBV28
abundance: many
CDR3aa: CASSFRGEQFF
CDR3nt: TGTGCCAGCAGTTTTAGGGGTGAGCAGTTCTTC

j_gene: TRBJ1-1
d_gene: .
v_gene: TRBV15
abundance: many
CDR3aa: CATSRDLRGQEAFF
CDR3nt: TGTGCCACCAGCAGAGATCTAAGAGGACAGGAAGCTTTCTTT

j_gene: TRBJ2-7
d_gene: TRBD1
v_gene: TRBV27
abundance: .
CDR3aa: CASRGGPYEQYF
CDR3nt: TGTGCCAGTAGAGGGGGCCCCTACGAGCAGTACTTC

j_gene: TRBJ2-1
d_gene: TRBD2
v_gene: TRBV5-6
abundance: many
CDR3aa: CASYPSGRALDEQFF
CDR3nt: TGTGCCAGCTACCCGAGCGGGAGGGCATTAGATGAGCAGTTCTTC

j_gene: TRBJ2-3
d_gene: .
v_gene: TRBV28
abundance: many
CDR3aa: CASSLGGNRPQYF
CDR3nt: TGTGCCAGCAGTTTAGGAGGTAACAGACCGCAGTATTTT

j_gene: TRBJ2-5
d_gene: .
v_gene: TRBV28
abundance: few
CDR3aa: CASVGVGGEETQYF
CDR3nt: TGTGCCAGCGTCGGTGTAGGAGGGGAAGAGACCCAGTACTTC

j_gene: TRBJ1-6
d_gene: TRBD1
v_gene: TRBV7-9
abundance: many
CDR3aa: CASSRQGAANSPLHF
CDR3nt: TGTGCCAGCAGCCGACAGGGGGCGGCAAATTCACCCCTCCACTTT

j_gene: TRBJ1-5
d_gene: .
v_gene: TRBV24-1
abundance: many
CDR3aa: CATSDNTGTQQPQHF
CDR3nt: TGTGCCACCAGTGACAATACAGGGACCCAGCAGCCCCAGCATTTT

j_gene: TRBJ2-7
d_gene: .
v_gene: TRBV20-1
abundance: few
CDR3aa: CSAPKATGSTYEQYF
CDR3nt: TGCAGTGCTCCAAAAGCCACCGGGAGCACCTACGAGCAGTACTTC

j_gene: TRBJ2-1
d_gene: .
v_gene: TRBV5-1
abundance: many
CDR3aa: CASSLPPGDGKGYNEQFF
CDR3nt: TGCGCCAGCAGCTTACCACCGGGAGACGGTAAGGGTTACAATGAGCAGTTCTTC